The text below deals with one TCR beta chain. In germline, CDR1 is MGHRA, CDR2 YSYEKL. Between the trimmed V and J ends, which lost 2 bases and 8 bases, there was a span of 10 bases. The CDR3 is 13 amino acids. The data were produced by immunoSEQ multiplex PCR, yet TCRdb's version contains in-frame clones alone and is incomplete. Of approximately 150,000 clones listed, around 84% are singletons. These data originate in a study of blood T cell repertoires in COVID-19. The sequencing sample was made of peripheral blood. V and J are TRBV4-1 and TRBJ1-5, with D maybe TRBD1 (5 bases). This clonotype was sampled from a woman in her forties or fifties in a cohort sampled during active or convalescent COVID-19. CDR3 region: CASSQTGPEPQHF. In DNA, the CDR3 is TGCGCCAGCAGCCAAACAGGACCGGAGCCCCAGCATTTT.